The clone carrying this T cell receptor beta chain was detected only a few times. Its cognate antigen is unknown. Libraries for TCRalpha and TCRbeta carried sample barcodes and unique molecular identifiers via 5'RACE. TCRdb fed the 5' RACE reads into MiXCR, producing one record per CDR3 protein. Among 350,000 to 500,000 distinct CDR3 sequences, 18% were seen once, and the ten largest hold roughly 21%. This sample was taken from a study of T-cell memory formation after mild COVID-19. In the study overall: TCR clusters mostly belonged to single donors. Points from the study as a whole: CD4/CD8 balance held among clones contracting day 15 to 85, and later expanders leaned CD4+. Clones that contracted clustered mainly in CM and EM if CD4+ and in EMRA if CD8+.

CDR3 size: 15 residues. Germline V gives CDR1 SGHRS, CDR2 YFSETQ. V lost 7 bases and J lost 4, with 17 bases in between. The sequencing input was PBMCs or a T cell subset sorted from them (not recorded which). The chain couples TRBV5-1 to TRBJ2-2; TRBD1 is a possible D gene (7 bases). This receptor was identified in a man aged 18 to 30 who had mild COVID-19 (a few samples of this study predate the infection). Cell type and time point are not known. The CDR3 loop is CASRFRGAATGELFF. The CDR3 coding sequence is TGCGCCAGCCGGTTCAGGGGGGCCGCCACCGGGGAGCTGTTTTTT.